This entry concerns a single TCR beta chain. These data belong to a study of cytotoxic CD8 clonotypes in ibrutinib-treated CLL. Study as a whole: Response samples came after a median approximately twelve months of treatment, range 6 to 36.

The length of the CDR3 is 16 residues. V lost 3 bases and J lost 3, with 14 bases in between. Germline V CDR1 and CDR2: MDHEN, SYDVKM. The assay was immunoSEQ multiplex PCR, and TCRdb's table has in-frame clones only and misses some. This sample carries approximately 45,000 clones, approximately 69% of them seen once, and the ten largest clones take around 13%. This sequence joins TRBV28 and TRBJ1-4; D gene ambiguous. The sequence was obtained from a human donor with chronic lymphocytic leukemia. The sample was PBMCs, taken after 12 months of ibrutinib treatment. CDR3 sequence: CASSFPQFGANEKLFF. The CDR3 nucleotides are TGTGCCAGCAGTTTTCCGCAATTTGGGGCTAATGAAAAACTGTTTTTT.